The clone carrying this T cell receptor beta chain was seen a few times. This sample was taken from a study of blood T cells in healthy people across ages. The authors ran a second PCR of 7 to 11 cycles using a sample-barcoded 5' primer and a J-beta primer mix. TCRdb itself ran the 5' RACE reads through MiXCR, one entry per CDR3 protein. The table shows some 1.5 million distinct CDR3 sequences, with 28% occurring only once. V shed 5 bases, J shed 7 bases, and the junction held 6 bases outside the gene matches. This CDR3 spans 14 amino acids. Per the germline V gene, CDR1 is DFQATT and CDR2 is SNEGSKA (reference sequence).

Sequencing input: blood. V and J are TRBV20-1 and TRBJ2-1, with 12 bases lining up with TRBD1. The sequence was obtained from a woman aged 25 to 39 in good health. The CDR3 bases are TGCAGTGCTGCCGGGACAGGGGGCCCTAATGAGCAGTTCTTC. Translation gives CSAAGTGGPNEQFF.